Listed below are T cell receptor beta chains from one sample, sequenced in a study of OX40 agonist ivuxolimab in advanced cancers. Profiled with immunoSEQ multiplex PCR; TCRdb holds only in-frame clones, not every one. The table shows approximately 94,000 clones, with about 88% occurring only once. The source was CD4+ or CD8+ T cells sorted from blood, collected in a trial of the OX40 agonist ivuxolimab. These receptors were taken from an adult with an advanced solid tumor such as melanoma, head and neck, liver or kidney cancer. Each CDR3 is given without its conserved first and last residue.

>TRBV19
ASSMVRTGDFRAF
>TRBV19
ASMGTTNDEQY
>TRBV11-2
ASSRERGTVSSYEQY
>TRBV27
ASSPIRGLAGANEQF
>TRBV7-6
ASSSSAKETQY
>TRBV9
ASSFPRGQPDTQY
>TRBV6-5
ASSRQMNTEAF
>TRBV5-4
ASSLGLLAGTNEQF
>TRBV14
ASSHDRDPSTDTQY
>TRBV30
AWSERAVTQY
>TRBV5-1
ASSTGGGNYGYT
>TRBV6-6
ASSYLAGGPGEQY
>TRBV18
ASSPTTGRDTGELF
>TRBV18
ASSNLGLSITGELF
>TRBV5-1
ASSLAGGDGYT
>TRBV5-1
ASSLGSRRTGELF
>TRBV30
AWGDRVSPLH
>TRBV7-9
ASSLEGAGANVLT